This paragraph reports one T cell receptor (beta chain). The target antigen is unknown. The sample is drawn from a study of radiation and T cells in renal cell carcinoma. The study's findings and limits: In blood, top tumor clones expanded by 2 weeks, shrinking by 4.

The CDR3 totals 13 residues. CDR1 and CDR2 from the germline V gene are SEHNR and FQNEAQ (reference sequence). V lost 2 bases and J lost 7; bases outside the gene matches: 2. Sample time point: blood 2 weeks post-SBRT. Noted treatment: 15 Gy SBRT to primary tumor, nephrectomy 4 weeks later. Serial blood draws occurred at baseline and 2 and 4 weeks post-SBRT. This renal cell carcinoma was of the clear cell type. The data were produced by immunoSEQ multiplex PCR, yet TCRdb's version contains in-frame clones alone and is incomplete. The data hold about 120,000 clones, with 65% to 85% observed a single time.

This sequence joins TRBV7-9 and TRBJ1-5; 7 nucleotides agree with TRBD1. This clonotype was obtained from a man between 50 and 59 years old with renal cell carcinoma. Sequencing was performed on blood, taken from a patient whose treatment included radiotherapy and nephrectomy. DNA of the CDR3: TGTGCCAGCAGCTTACAGGGGGACCAGCCCCAGCATTTT. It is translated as CASSLQGDQPQHF.